One and the same sample provided the 25 T cell receptor beta chains below, sequenced in a study of immune heterogeneity within non-small cell lung tumors. A first 10-cycle multiplex round used 32 V-gene and 13 J-gene primers on TCR beta CDR3. TCRdb processed the multiplex PCR reads anew with MiXCR; each CDR3 protein has one entry. Altogether fewer than 6,000 distinct CDR3 sequences are present, approximately 33% being singletons, with the ten largest covering 20% to 25%. Template came from bulk tumor genomic DNA, at 550 to 700 ng per sample. Multiple widely separated biopsies were taken from each primary tumor at surgery. These patients got curative surgery after being newly diagnosed with untreated non-small cell lung cancer. The specimen was lung tumor tissue. The origin of the receptors is a woman aged 45-65 years with non-small cell lung cancer.

The chain joins TRBV12-3 or TRBV12-4 to TRBJ2-2; no firm D call. The CDR3 length is 13 residues. The V gene lost 5 bases and the J gene lost 5 bases, with 9 bases spanning the gap. CDR3 nucleotides: TGTGCCAGCAGTCTGAGCCTGACCGGGGAGCTGTTTTTT. Amino acids: CASSLSLTGELFF.

This clonotype was seen a few times. The V gene is TRBV6-1, the J gene TRBJ2-5; 9 bases fit TRBD2. This CDR3 spans 19 amino acids. CDR1 is MNHNS, CDR2 SASEGT, per germline. J lost 5 bases, V lost 6 bases, and 22 bases had no gene match. The CDR3 nucleotides read TGTGCCAGCAGCCCATTAATTTGGCGGGGGGGCTTAGGGGTCGAGACCCAGTACTTC. Translation gives CASSPLIWRGGLGVETQYF.

The chain uses TRBV19 and TRBJ1-5; no clear D gene. This CDR3 comprises 15 residues. CDR1 is LNHDA and CDR2 is SQIVND in the germline V gene (reference sequence). Trimming took 4 bases from V and 6 from J, leaving 16 bases between them. CDR3 sequence reads: CASSSLTWGRQPQHF. CDR3 DNA sequence: TGTGCCAGTAGTAGTCTGACATGGGGTCGTCAGCCCCAGCATTTT.

This CDR3 reads CASSQELMPVNEKLFF. The CDR3 bases are TGCGCCAGCAGCCAAGAGCTTATGCCAGTTAATGAAAAACTGTTTTTT. The V call is TRBV4-1, the J call TRBJ1-4; D unclear. V was cut by 0 bases and J by 4 bases, with 12 bases left in between. The CDR3 loop spans 16 amino acids. Germline loops: CDR1 MGHRA, CDR2 YSYEKL.

This clonotype is labeled medium-sized. The CDR3 region is CASSSDRPLNTEAFF. In nucleotides, the CDR3 is TGTGCCAGCAGCTCGGACAGGCCCTTGAACACTGAAGCTTTCTTT. The V call is TRBV11-3, the J call TRBJ1-1, with 7 nucleotides matching TRBD1. The CDR3 is made up of 15 amino acids. The J segment lost 0 bases and the V segment lost 4 bases, leaving 5 bases of the junction unmatched. The germline V gene encodes CDR1 SGHNT and CDR2 YENEEA.

By share, this clonotype ranks as medium-sized (0.01 to 0.1%). CDR3 residues: CASTPSGTGMVEQYF. In DNA, the CDR3 is TGTGCCAGTACTCCTTCTGGGACAGGAATGGTGGAGCAGTACTTC. This chain links TRBV19 with TRBJ2-7; 8 bases line up with TRBD1. This CDR3 is built from 15 residues. V gave up 7 bases and J gave up 7 bases; unmatched junction bases: 15. Looked up from germline, CDR1 is LNHDA and CDR2 is SQIVND (reference sequence).

As for this clonotype: Given a much more abundant clone one base away, this may be a read error. CDR3 DNA sequence: TGTGCCAGCTCACCACCGAGGGAGGGTTGGTACTATGGCTCCACCTTC. Translated: CASSPPREGWYYGSTF. The chain joins TRBV18 to TRBJ1-2, with D unclear. Germline V CDR1 and CDR2: KGHSH, LQKENI. This CDR3 is built from 16 residues.

This clonotype is labeled as medium-sized. This chain links TRBV7-9 with TRBJ1-6, with TRBD1 matching 7 bases. The junction had 1 base not matched to a gene; V was cut back by 5 bases and J by 3 bases. Germline V CDR1 and CDR2: SEHNR, FQNEAQ (reference sequence). This CDR3 region has 14 residues. CDR3 loop: CASSGTVYNSPLHF. CDR3 sequence (DNA): TGTGCCAGCAGCGGGACAGTCTATAATTCACCCCTCCACTTT.

This clonotype showed up just a few times. V gene TRBV6-2 or TRBV6-3 combines with J gene TRBJ2-7; 10 nucleotides match TRBD2. In germline, CDR1 is MNHEY, CDR2 SVGEGT. V lost 8 bases, J lost 5 bases, and 6 bases stayed unmatched. This CDR3 contains 13 residues. The DNA of the CDR3 is TGTGCCAGCTCTAGCGGGGGATCCCACGAGCAGTACTTC. Its protein is CASSSGGSHEQYF.

This clonotype is medium-sized (0.01 to 0.1%) within its sample. The J gene is TRBJ2-1, the V gene TRBV6-5; 9 bases line up with TRBD2. Germline lookup yields CDR1 MNHEY and CDR2 SVGAGI. CDR3 length: 17 residues. The ends lost 2 bases at V and 5 bases at J; junction bases unmatched: 10. The CDR3 DNA follows: TGTGCCAGCAGTTACCGAAAAAGACTAGCGGCTAACAATGAGCAGTTCTTC. Amino acids: CASSYRKRLAANNEQFF.

The rearrangement uses TRBV5-4 and TRBJ2-3, with unresolved D. Germline assignment: CDR1 SGHNT and CDR2 YYREEE (reference sequence). Trimming removed 0 bases from V and 6 bases from J, with 11 bases in between. This CDR3 has 14 residues. CDR3 sequence reads: CASSLDGYGDTQYF. As DNA, the CDR3 is TGTGCCAGCAGCTTGGACGGTTACGGGGATACGCAGTATTTT.

The gene calls are TRBV10-3 and TRBJ2-2, with 8 bases lining up with TRBD2. The CDR3 consists of 16 residues. CDR1 is ENHRY, CDR2 SYGVKD, per germline. V lost 6 bases to trimming and J lost 7 bases; unmatched junction nucleotides: 13. CDR3 residues: CAISATKRGQGGELFF. The DNA of the CDR3 is TGTGCCATCAGCGCTACGAAGCGGGGGCAAGGCGGGGAGCTGTTTTTT.

Worth noting for this clonotype: Given a much more abundant clone one base away, this may be a read error. The V gene is TRBV27, the J gene TRBJ2-6; D gene unclear. The CDR3 length is 14 residues. Germline V gives CDR1 MNHEY, CDR2 SMNVEV (reference sequence). CDR3: CASNLSWGANVLTF. DNA for the CDR3: TGTGCCAGCAATTTATCGTGGGGGGCCAACGTCCTGACTTTC.

The chain recombines TRBV12-3 or TRBV12-4 with TRBJ2-1; 14 bases align to TRBD2. There are 14 residues in the CDR3. V trimming: 10 bases; J trimming: 14 bases; junction bases outside the gene matches: 13. The CDR3 DNA sequence: TGTGCCACACAACCCAGACTAGCGGGGGGGGAAAAGTTCTTC. Its protein is CATQPRLAGGEKFF.

This chain connects TRBV6-1 to TRBJ1-1, with a possible D match to TRBD1 (6 bases). The CDR3 length is 13 residues. In germline, CDR1 is MNHNS, CDR2 SASEGT. Trimming took off 2 bases at V and 4 bases at J, with 8 bases between the two ends. CDR3 nucleotide sequence: TGTGCCAGCAGTGAACTCAGGGGCACTGAAGCTTTCTTT. It specifies CASSELRGTEAFF.

In its sample, this clonotype ranks as medium-sized (0.01 to 0.1%). The V gene is TRBV6-1, the J gene TRBJ1-5; D is ambiguous. The V end lost 2 bases, the J end lost 8 bases, and 19 bases lay between the germline ends. This CDR3 has 16 residues. In germline, CDR1 is MNHNS, CDR2 SASEGT. This chain's CDR3 is CASSELGRNFLEPQHF. The CDR3 nucleotides read TGTGCCAGCAGTGAATTAGGCAGGAATTTTTTGGAGCCCCAGCATTTT.

By proportion, this clonotype is medium-sized (0.01 to 0.1%). V gene TRBV20-1 combines with J gene TRBJ2-6, with D possibly being TRBD1 (5 bases). V was pared by 4 bases and J by 2 bases, with 6 bases between. In germline, CDR1 is DFQATT, CDR2 SNEGSKA (reference sequence). There are 13 residues in the CDR3. The CDR3 spells CSAIRAGANVLTF. CDR3 DNA sequence: TGCAGTGCTATCAGGGCTGGGGCCAACGTCCTGACTTTC.

A remark on this clonotype: Given a much more abundant clone one base away, this may be a read error. The J gene is TRBJ1-3, the V gene TRBV6-2 or TRBV6-3; possible D gene TRBD1, 5 bases. The CDR3 contains 15 residues. Per germline, CDR1 MNHEY and CDR2 SVGEGT. Trimming left V 8 bases short and J 1 base short, with 15 bases between. Written as DNA, the CDR3 is TGTGCCAGCGTCCCGGGGCCCCAATCTGGAAACACCATATATTTT. Its translation: CASVPGPQSGNTIYF.

V usage is TRBV24-1 and J usage is TRBJ1-2; perhaps TRBD1 as D (6 bases). The CDR3 covers 13 residues. V was clipped by 3 bases and J by 6 bases, with 10 bases between them. Per germline, CDR1 KGHDR and CDR2 SFDVKD. The CDR3 DNA follows: TGTGCCACCAGTGATGGAGGGGGAAATGGCTACACCTTC. Its translation: CATSDGGGNGYTF.

V usage is TRBV19 and J usage is TRBJ2-3; 9 bases match TRBD2. There are 16 residues in the CDR3. Trimming at V came to 5 bases and at J to 0 bases, leaving 6 bases not matched to a gene. Germline loops: CDR1 LNHDA, CDR2 SQIVND (reference sequence). CDR3 sequence (DNA): TGTGCCAGTAGTCCTAGACTAGCGGCTAGCACAGATACGCAGTATTTT. Its protein is CASSPRLAASTDTQYF. The entire variable domain, with the rest obtained from reference TRBV19 and TRBJ2-3, is as follows: DGGITQSPKYLFRKEGQNVTLSCEQNLNHDAMYWYRQDPGQGLRLIYYSQIVNDFQKGDIAEGYSVSREKKESFPLTVTSAQKNPTAFYLCASSPRLAASTDTQYFGPGTRLTVL.

The chain combines TRBV27 with TRBJ1-2, with 7 bases matching TRBD1. This CDR3 has 16 amino acids. Germline CDR1 and CDR2: MNHEY and SMNVEV (reference sequence). V lost 0 bases, J lost 6 bases, and 10 bases stayed unmatched. The CDR3 bases are TGTGCCAGCAGTTTATCCCGGACAGGAACCTGGAATGGCTACACCTTC. Its protein product is CASSLSRTGTWNGYTF.

The V and J genes are TRBV27 and TRBJ2-3, with no clear D. V was trimmed by 7 bases and J by 2 bases, leaving 10 bases between them. Germline-derived CDR1 and CDR2 are MNHEY and SMNVEV (reference sequence). The CDR3 extends over 13 amino acids. CDR3 nucleotides: TGTGCCAGCACCCCCCACAACACAGATACGCAGTATTTT. This codes for CASTPHNTDTQYF.

This clonotype was counted a few times. The V gene is TRBV10-3, the J gene TRBJ1-1, with a possible D match to TRBD1 (6 bases). The V gene lost 10 bases and the J gene lost 5 bases, with 20 bases spanning the gap. Germline V gene lookup returns CDR1 ENHRY and CDR2 SYGVKD. The CDR3 is made up of 14 amino acids. The CDR3 protein is CATSPARGETEAFF. CDR3 DNA sequence: TGTGCCACCAGCCCGGCCAGGGGAGAAACTGAAGCTTTCTTT.

This clonotype is deemed medium-sized. The rearrangement uses TRBV27 and TRBJ1-1; D is undetermined. The CDR3 is 13 residues long. V was clipped by 3 bases and J by 1 base, with 6 bases between them. Germline V gene lookup returns CDR1 MNHEY and CDR2 SMNVEV (reference sequence). CDR3 region: CASSLGWNTEAFF. The CDR3 DNA is TGTGCCAGCAGTTTGGGGTGGAACACTGAAGCTTTCTTT.

This clonotype ranks as medium-sized. The CDR3 sequence: CATGQGDEQFF. Written as DNA, the CDR3 is TGTGCCACCGGACAGGGTGATGAGCAGTTCTTC. The genes are TRBV7-9 and TRBJ2-1; TRBD1 agrees at 8 bases. CDR3 size: 11 residues. CDR1 and CDR2 from the germline V gene are SEHNR and FQNEAQ (reference sequence). The V and J ends lost 10 bases and 8 bases, in that order; junction bases with no gene match: 4.